This entry lists 10 T cell receptor beta chains sequenced from one sample in a study of T cell clonality in common variable immunodeficiency. Their antigens remain unidentified. Study results and caveats: Reportedly, TCR beta sequences from common variable immunodeficiency showed fewer deletions and N-nucleotide insertions.

TCRdb's copy holds only in-frame clones and misses some; the assay was immunoSEQ multiplex PCR. The sample includes approximately 7,800 clones, none of them occurring once. What was sequenced was peripheral blood mononuclear cells. The receptors were gathered from a human donor with common variable immunodeficiency.

In its sample, this clone was seen a few times. With the read ending 3 residues before the CDR3 end, the germline J gene is used to fill in that end. The gene calls are TRBV7-3 and TRBJ2-3; TRBD2 matches at 9 bases. V lost 0 bases to trimming and J lost 4 bases; unmatched junction nucleotides: 5. The CDR3 runs to 16 residues. Germline lookup yields CDR1 SGHTA and CDR2 FQGTGA. The CDR3 DNA, read in part, is TGTGCCAGCAGCTTAACCCTAGCGGGAATGGCAGATACG. Encoded protein: CASSLTLAGMADT. The whole CDR3 protein is CASSLTLAGMADTQYF.

A word on this clone: Read data end 3 residues before the CDR3 end; the end is taken from the germline J gene. The J gene is TRBJ2-1, the V gene TRBV19; TRBD2 agrees at 14 bases. In germline, CDR1 is LNHDA, CDR2 SQIVND (reference sequence). V lost 6 bases to trimming and J lost 2 bases; unmatched junction nucleotides: 6. This CDR3 is 17 amino acids long. CDR3 sequence: CASSSRLAGGPYNEQFF. The CDR3 bases that were read are TGTGCCAGTAGCTCCCGACTAGCGGGAGGGCCCTACAATGAG.

Only a few counts were recorded for this clone. The CDR3 reads CSSSFGGSYTEAFF. The sequenced CDR3 bases are TGCAGTTCGAGCTTCGGGGGGTCGTACACTGAA. V is TRBV20-1 and J is TRBJ1-1; D perhaps matches TRBD1 (5 bases). The CDR3 end lies 3 residues beyond the end of the read and is filled in from the germline J gene. Trimming took 8 bases from V and 3 from J, leaving 19 bases between them. Per the germline V gene, CDR1 is DFQATT and CDR2 is SNEGSKA (reference sequence). The CDR3 totals 14 residues.

The sample holds a few counts of this clone. The CDR3 end lies 3 residues beyond the end of the read and is filled in from the germline J gene. This chain uses TRBV7-9 with TRBJ2-5; 7 bases map to TRBD1. In germline, CDR1 is SEHNR, CDR2 FQNEAQ (reference sequence). With V trimmed by 5 bases and J by 1 base, 4 bases remained unmatched. The CDR3 has 14 residues. CDR3 bases read: TGTGCCAGCAGCCCCGGGACAGCCCAAGAGACC. It encodes CASSPGTAQET. The CDR3 in full is CASSPGTAQETQYF.

In the case of this clone: The read terminates 3 residues before the CDR3 end, so the remaining end is supplied by the germline J gene. The V gene is TRBV20-1, the J gene TRBJ2-7; 7 bases match TRBD2. The CDR3 consists of 15 residues. Per the germline V gene, CDR1 is DFQATT and CDR2 is SNEGSKA (reference sequence). Trimming took 0 bases from V and 4 from J; bases not matched to a gene: 9. The DNA read from the CDR3 is TGCAGTGCTAGAGATGTAACTAGCGATCCTTACGAG. Amino acid sequence: CSARDVTSDPYE. The whole CDR3 sequence reads CSARDVTSDPYEQYF.

Concerning this clone itself: The read is 3 residues too short to cover the CDR3 end, so that end is filled in from the germline J gene. The chain joins TRBV7-2 to TRBJ2-3, with TRBD2 as a possible D gene (5 bases). V shed 1 base and J shed 3 bases, with 11 bases lying between them. Germline V lookup: CDR1 SGHTA, CDR2 FQGNSA. This CDR3 comprises 15 residues. The CDR3 loop reads CASSLVISVTDTQYF. The DNA read from the CDR3 is TGTGCCAGCAGCTTAGTTATTAGCGTGACAGATACG.

Only a few counts were recorded for this clone. The read comes to an end 3 residues before the CDR3 does, leaving the germline J gene to fill in the end. The chain recombines TRBV7-9 with TRBJ2-7; no clear D gene. Trimming pared 5 bases from V and 2 bases from J, leaving 10 bases between. The CDR3 totals 13 residues. Germline V gene data show CDR1 as SEHNR and CDR2 as FQNEAQ (reference sequence). The CDR3 region is CASSPVYTYEQYF. Incomplete CDR3 DNA: TGTGCCAGCAGCCCGGTGTATACCTACGAG. The full variable domain, with the rest looked up from reference TRBV7-9 and TRBJ2-7, is DTGVSQNPRHKITKRGQNVTFRCDPISEHNRLYWYRQTLGQGPEFLTYFQNEAQLEKSRLLSDRFSAERPKGSFSTLEIQRTEQGDSAMYLCASSPVYTYEQYFGPGTRLTVT.

Within the sample, this clone is medium-sized (0.01 to 0.1%). The read ends 3 residues early relative to the CDR3; the germline J gene fills the gap. V and J are TRBV6-2 or TRBV6-3 and TRBJ2-6, with D perhaps matching TRBD1 (6 bases). Germline lookup yields CDR1 MNHEY and CDR2 SVGEGT. This CDR3 comprises 17 residues. The CDR3 here is CASMIKGVPASRGVLTF. CDR3 DNA (partial): TGTGCCAGCATGATAAAGGGGGTACCAGCATCTCGGGGAGTC.

To note about this clone: The read stops 3 residues short of the end of the CDR3; the missing end is completed from the germline J gene. The V gene is TRBV6-2 or TRBV6-3, the J gene TRBJ2-4, with 8 bases identical to TRBD2. This CDR3 region has 15 residues. Germline trimming cut 8 bases from V and 2 bases from J; bases unmatched to any gene: 8. The germline CDR1 and CDR2 sequences are MNHEY and SVGEGT. The sequenced part of the CDR3 DNA is TGTGCCAGCGTAAGCGGGAGATGGTCCAAAAACATT. Protein sequence: CASVSGRWSKNI. The whole CDR3 sequence is CASVSGRWSKNIQYF.

A few counts support this clone. The read falls 3 residues short of the CDR3 end, and the missing part is taken from the germline J gene. The chain combines TRBV7-9 with TRBJ2-1; possibly TRBD2 for D (5 bases). Germline V lookup: CDR1 SEHNR, CDR2 FQNEAQ (reference sequence). V lost 4 bases and J lost 3, with 7 bases in between. The CDR3 is 13 amino acids. This chain's CDR3 is CASSSGSYNEQFF. CDR3 DNA (partial): TGTGCCAGCAGCTCGGGGAGCTACAATGAG.